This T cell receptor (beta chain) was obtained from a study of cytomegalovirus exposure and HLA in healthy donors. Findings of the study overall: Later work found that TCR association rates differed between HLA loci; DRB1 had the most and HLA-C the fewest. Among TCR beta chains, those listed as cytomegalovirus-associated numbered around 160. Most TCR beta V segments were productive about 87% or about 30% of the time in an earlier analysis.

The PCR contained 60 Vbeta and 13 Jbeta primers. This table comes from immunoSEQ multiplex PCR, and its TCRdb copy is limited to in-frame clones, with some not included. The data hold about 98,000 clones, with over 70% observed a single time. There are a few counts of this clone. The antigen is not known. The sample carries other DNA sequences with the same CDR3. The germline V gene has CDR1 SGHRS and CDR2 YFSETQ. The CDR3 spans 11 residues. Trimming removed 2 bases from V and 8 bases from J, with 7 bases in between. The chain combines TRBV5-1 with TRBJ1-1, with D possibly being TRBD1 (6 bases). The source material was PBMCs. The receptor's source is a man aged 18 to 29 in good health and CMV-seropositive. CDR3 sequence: CASSLGGEAFF. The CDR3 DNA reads TGCGCCAGCAGCTTAGGGGGAGAAGCTTTCTTT.